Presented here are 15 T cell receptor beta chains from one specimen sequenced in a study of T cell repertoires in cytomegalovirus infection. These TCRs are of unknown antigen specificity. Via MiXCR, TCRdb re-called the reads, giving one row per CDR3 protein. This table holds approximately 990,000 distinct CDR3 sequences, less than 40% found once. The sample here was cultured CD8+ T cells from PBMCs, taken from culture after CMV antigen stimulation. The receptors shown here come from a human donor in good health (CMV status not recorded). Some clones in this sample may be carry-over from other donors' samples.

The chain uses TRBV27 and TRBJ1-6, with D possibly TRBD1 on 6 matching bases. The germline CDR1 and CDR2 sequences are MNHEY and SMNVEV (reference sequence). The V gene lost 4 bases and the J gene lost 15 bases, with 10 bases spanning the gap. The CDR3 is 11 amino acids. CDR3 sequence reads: CASSWGADLHF. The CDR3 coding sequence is TGTGCCAGCAGTTGGGGGGCGGACCTCCACTTT.

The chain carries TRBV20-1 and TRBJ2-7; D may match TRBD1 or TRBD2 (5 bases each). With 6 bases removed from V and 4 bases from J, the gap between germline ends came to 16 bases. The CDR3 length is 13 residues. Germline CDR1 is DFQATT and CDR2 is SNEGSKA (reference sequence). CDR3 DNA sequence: TGCAGTGCAACCGGGACCCTTGGATACGAGCAGTACTTC. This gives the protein CSATGTLGYEQYF.

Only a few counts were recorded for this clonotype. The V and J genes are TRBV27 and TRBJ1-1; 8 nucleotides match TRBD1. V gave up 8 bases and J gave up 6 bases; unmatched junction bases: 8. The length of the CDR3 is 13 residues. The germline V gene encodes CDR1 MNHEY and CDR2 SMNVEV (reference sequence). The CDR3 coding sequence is TGTGCCAGCCTACGACAGGGGACGGCTGAAGCTTTCTTT. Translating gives CASLRQGTAEAFF.

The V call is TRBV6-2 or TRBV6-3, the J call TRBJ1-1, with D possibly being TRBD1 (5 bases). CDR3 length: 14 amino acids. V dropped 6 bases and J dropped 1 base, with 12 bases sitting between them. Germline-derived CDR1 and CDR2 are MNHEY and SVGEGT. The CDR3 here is CASRIRGSNTEAFF. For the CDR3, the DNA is TGTGCCAGCAGAATACGGGGGTCGAACACTGAAGCTTTCTTT.

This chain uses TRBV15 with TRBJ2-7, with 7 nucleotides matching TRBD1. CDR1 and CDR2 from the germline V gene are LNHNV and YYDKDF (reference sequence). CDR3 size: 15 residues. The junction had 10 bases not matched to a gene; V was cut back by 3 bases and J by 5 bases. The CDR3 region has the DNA TGTGCCACCAGCAGGGAGAGGGGGCGTGGGCACGAGCAGTACTTC. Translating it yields CATSRERGRGHEQYF.

The CDR3 nucleotides are TGTGCCAGCAGCTTTCCTAAGCGGGGCTCTAGCACAGATACGCAGTATTTT. This translates into CASSFPKRGSSTDTQYF. The chain is built from TRBV11-2 and TRBJ2-3; 7 nucleotides align to TRBD2. Trimming took 3 bases from V and 0 from J; bases not matched to a gene: 9. Per the germline V gene, CDR1 is SGHAT and CDR2 is FQNNGV. The CDR3 totals 17 residues.

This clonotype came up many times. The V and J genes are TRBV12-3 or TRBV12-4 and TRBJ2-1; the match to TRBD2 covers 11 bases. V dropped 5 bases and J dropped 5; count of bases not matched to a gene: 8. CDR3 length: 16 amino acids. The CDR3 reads CASSVLAGGPDNEQFF. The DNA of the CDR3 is TGTGCCAGCAGTGTCCTAGCGGGGGGTCCCGACAATGAGCAGTTCTTC.

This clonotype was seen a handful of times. The CDR3 loop reads CSGLQGPYEQYF. The CDR3 region has the DNA TGCAGCGGACTTCAGGGTCCCTACGAGCAGTACTTC. V gene TRBV29-1 combines with J gene TRBJ2-7, with D perhaps matching TRBD1 (5 bases). The CDR3 runs to 12 residues. Germline-derived CDR1 and CDR2 are SQVTM and ANQGSEA. Trimming pared 7 bases from V and 2 bases from J, leaving 12 bases between.

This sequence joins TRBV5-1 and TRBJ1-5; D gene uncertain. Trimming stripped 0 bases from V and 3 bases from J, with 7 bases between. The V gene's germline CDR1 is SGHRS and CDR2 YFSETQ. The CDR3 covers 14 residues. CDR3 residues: CASSLGTLNQPQHF. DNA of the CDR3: TGCGCCAGCAGCTTGGGTACCCTCAATCAGCCCCAGCATTTT.

The CDR3 DNA follows: TGTGCCAGCAGCCAATTGGGGCGGGAGTCCTCTGGGGCCAACGTCCTGACTTTC. Protein product: CASSQLGRESSGANVLTF. The chain uses TRBV7-6 and TRBJ2-6, with 7 bases that match TRBD2. The CDR3 is 18 amino acids. CDR1 and CDR2 from the germline V gene are SGHVS and FNYEAQ. The ends lost 5 bases at V and 0 bases at J; junction bases unmatched: 10. The whole variable domain, remainder taken from reference TRBV7-6 and TRBJ2-6, is GAGVSQSPRYKVTKRGQDVALRCDPISGHVSLYWYRQALGQGPEFLTYFNYEAQQDKSGLPNDRFSAERPEGSISTLTIQRTEQRDSAMYRCASSQLGRESSGANVLTFGAGSRLTVL.

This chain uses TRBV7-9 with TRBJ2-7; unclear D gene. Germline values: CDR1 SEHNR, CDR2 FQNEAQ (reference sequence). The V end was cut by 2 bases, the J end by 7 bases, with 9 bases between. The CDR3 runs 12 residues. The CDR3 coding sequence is TGTGCCAGCAGCTTATACGGAGTTGAGCAGTACTTC. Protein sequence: CASSLYGVEQYF. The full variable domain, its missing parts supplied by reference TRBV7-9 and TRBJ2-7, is DTGVSQNPRHKITKRGQNVTFRCDPISEHNRLYWYRQTLGQGPEFLTYFQNEAQLEKSRLLSDRFSAERPKGSFSTLEIQRTEQGDSAMYLCASSLYGVEQYFGPGTRLTVT.

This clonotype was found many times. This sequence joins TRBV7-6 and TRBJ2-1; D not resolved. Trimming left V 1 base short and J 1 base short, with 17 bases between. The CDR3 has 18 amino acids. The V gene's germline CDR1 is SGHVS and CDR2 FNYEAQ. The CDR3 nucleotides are TGTGCCAGCAGCTTAGTTCCCCCCGCACCGAGTTCCTACAATGAGCAGTTCTTC. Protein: CASSLVPPAPSSYNEQFF.

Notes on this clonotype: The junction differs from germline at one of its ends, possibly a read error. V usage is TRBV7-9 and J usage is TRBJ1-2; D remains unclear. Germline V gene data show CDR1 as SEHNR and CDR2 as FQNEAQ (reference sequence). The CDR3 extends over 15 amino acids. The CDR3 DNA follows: TGTACCAGCAGCCCCCCCGAGGTTCCACTTCATGGCTACACCTTC. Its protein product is CTSSPPEVPLHGYTF.

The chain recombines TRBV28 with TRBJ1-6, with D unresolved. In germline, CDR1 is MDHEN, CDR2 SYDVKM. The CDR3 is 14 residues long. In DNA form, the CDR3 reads TGTGTCAGTACAGCCCGCTCCTATAATTCACCCCTCCACTTT. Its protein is CVSTARSYNSPLHF.

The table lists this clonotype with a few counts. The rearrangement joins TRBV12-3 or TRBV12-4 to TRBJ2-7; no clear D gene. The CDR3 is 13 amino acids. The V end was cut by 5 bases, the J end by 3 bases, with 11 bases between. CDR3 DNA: TGTGCCAGCAGTCTAACTCAGAGCTACGAGCAGTACTTC. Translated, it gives CASSLTQSYEQYF.